One and the same sample provided the 27 T cell receptor beta chains below, sequenced in a study of Tregs in tolerant kidney transplant recipients (dated by TCRdb to about 2019). The library was prepared using the immunoSEQ multiplex PCR assay. TCRdb stores this immuneACCESS table with in-frame sequences only. Part of the clones is absent; in the studies checked, under half of the shortfall reflects unresolved V genes, and no reason is known for the rest. Within this sample are tens of thousands of clones, with 91% of them counted one time only. In total, the top ten clones hold about 0.75% of the sample. The sample taken for sequencing was Tregs from blood. These receptors were obtained from a human donor in good health.

The V and J genes are TRBV5-1 and TRBJ2-5; 12 nucleotides align to TRBD2. The trim removed 0 bases at V and 0 bases at J, leaving 9 bases unmatched. The CDR3 loop spans 19 amino acids. In germline, CDR1 is SGHRS, CDR2 YFSETQ. The CDR3 sequence is CASSLEGLAGPLYQETQYF. As DNA, the CDR3 is TGCGCCAGCAGCTTGGAGGGACTAGCGGGCCCTTTGTACCAAGAGACCCAGTACTTC. The entire variable domain, with the rest obtained from reference TRBV5-1 and TRBJ2-5, is as follows: KAGVTQTPRYLIKTRGQQVTLSCSPISGHRSVSWYQQTPGQGLQFLFEYFSETQRNKGNFPGRFSGRQFSNSRSEMNVSTLELGDSALYLCASSLEGLAGPLYQETQYFGPGTRLLVL.

V and J are TRBV10-2 and TRBJ2-1, with TRBD2 identical over 12 bases. V shed 5 bases and J 6 bases; nucleotides not matched to a gene: 14. The length of the CDR3 is 18 residues. Germline CDR1 WSHSY, CDR2 SAAADI. CDR3 region: CASSWTGRGLAGPNEQFF. In DNA, the CDR3 is TGCGCCAGCAGTTGGACAGGGCGCGGACTAGCGGGACCCAATGAGCAGTTCTTC.

The chain carries TRBV4-2 and TRBJ2-7, with TRBD2 matching over 10 bases. From germline, CDR1 is LGHNA and CDR2 YNFKEQ. This CDR3 has 16 residues. The ends lost 1 base at V and 1 base at J; junction bases unmatched: 4. For the CDR3, the DNA is TGTGCCAGCAGCCAAGTATCTAGCGGGGGTTCCTACGAGCAGTACTTC. Protein: CASSQVSSGGSYEQYF.

This chain uses TRBV10-1 with TRBJ2-7; possible D gene TRBD2, 6 bases. Germline values: CDR1 WNHNN, CDR2 SYGVQD (reference sequence). V gave up 0 bases and J gave up 7 bases, with 10 bases separating them. CDR3 length: 13 residues. The CDR3 coding sequence is TGCGCCAGCAGTGAGTCCGGGGGTGGAGAGCAGTACTTC. Amino acids: CASSESGGGEQYF.

The chain has TRBV18 and TRBJ2-3, with unresolved D. Trimming removed 0 bases at V and 6 bases at J, with 7 bases between. CDR1 and CDR2 (germline): KGHSH, LQKENI. This CDR3 is built from 13 residues. DNA for the CDR3: TGTGCCAGCTCACCACCGGCCCTGGATACGCAGTATTTT. The encoded protein is CASSPPALDTQYF.

V gene TRBV2 combines with J gene TRBJ1-2, with a possible D match to TRBD1 (5 bases). There are 15 residues in the CDR3. In germline, CDR1 is SNHLY, CDR2 FYNNEI. V was clipped by 3 bases and J by 4 bases, with 15 bases between them. Here the CDR3 DNA reads TGTGCCAGCAGTGATCCTGGACCGGGGGGCTATGGCTACACCTTC. It is translated as CASSDPGPGGYGYTF.

J is TRBJ1-1 and V is TRBV10-3, with D hard to call. V lost 3 bases and J 3 bases, leaving 8 bases between the germline ends. This CDR3 has 13 amino acids. Germline CDR1 is ENHRY and CDR2 is SYGVKD. The CDR3 reads CAISERPYTEAFF. For the CDR3, the DNA is TGTGCCATCAGTGAACGACCCTACACTGAAGCTTTCTTT.

The chain has TRBV21-1 and TRBJ2-7; TRBD2, as called in the table, went unchecked against the DNA. TRBV21-1 has pseudogene status. This CDR3 comprises 20 residues. This CDR3 reads CASSKRTGTSGYKSSYEQYF. Here the CDR3 DNA reads TGTGCCAGCAGCAAACGGACCGGGACTAGCGGATATAAAAGCTCCTACGAGCAGTACTTC.

The chain links TRBV6-5 to TRBJ2-6, with unresolved D. The CDR3 runs 15 residues. The V and J ends lost 0 bases and 4 bases respectively, with 7 bases between them. From germline, CDR1 is MNHEY and CDR2 SVGAGI. The CDR3 here is CASSYSGAGANVLTF. In DNA form, the CDR3 reads TGTGCCAGCAGTTACTCCGGTGCCGGGGCCAACGTCCTGACTTTC.

This sequence joins TRBV19 and TRBJ1-1; a weak D match, TRBD1 (6 bases). There are 13 residues in the CDR3. V gave up 5 bases and J gave up 11 bases, with 18 bases separating them. Germline-derived CDR1 and CDR2 are LNHDA and SQIVND (reference sequence). Written as DNA, the CDR3 is TGTGCCAGTAGTCAACAGGGATTGTACACGGCTTTCTTT. Its translation is CASSQQGLYTAFF.

The V and J genes are TRBV7-8 and TRBJ1-4; D might be TRBD1 (5 bases). The V and J ends lost 5 bases and 4 bases respectively, with 17 bases between them. The CDR3 length is 16 residues. Germline assignment: CDR1 SGHVS and CDR2 FQNEAQ. The CDR3 sequence: CASSPQSGRLNEKLFF. For the CDR3, the DNA is TGTGCCAGCAGCCCCCAATCGGGGCGTCTTAATGAAAAACTGTTTTTT.

The chain links TRBV28 to TRBJ1-5; 11 nucleotides line up with TRBD1. From germline, CDR1 is MDHEN and CDR2 SYDVKM. CDR3 length: 17 amino acids. V lost 2 bases and J lost 5; bases outside the gene matches: 8. CDR3 protein: CASSLRFRTGGDQPQHF. In DNA, the CDR3 is TGTGCCAGCAGTTTAAGGTTCCGGACAGGGGGCGATCAGCCCCAGCATTTT.

The chain combines TRBV10-3 with TRBJ1-5; D not certain. The germline V gene encodes CDR1 ENHRY and CDR2 SYGVKD. There are 13 residues in the CDR3. The ends were cut back, 7 bases at V and 3 bases at J, with 10 bases in the middle. CDR3 DNA sequence: TGTGCCATCACGGGGTCCTCCAATCAGCCCCAGCATTTT. The encoded protein is CAITGSSNQPQHF.

The CDR3 DNA follows: TGCGCCAGCAGCCAAGACAGGGCGAACACTGAAGCTTTCTTT. Amino acids: CASSQDRANTEAFF. This chain links TRBV4-1 with TRBJ1-1, with TRBD1 as a possible D gene (5 bases). The CDR3 has 14 amino acids. The V end lost 0 bases, the J end lost 1 base, and 6 bases lay between the germline ends. Germline V lookup: CDR1 MGHRA, CDR2 YSYEKL.

This chain joins TRBV19 and TRBJ2-6; D is possibly TRBD2 (5 bases). Germline V gene lookup returns CDR1 LNHDA and CDR2 SQIVND (reference sequence). V lost 9 bases and J lost 3, with 21 bases in between. The CDR3 spans 17 residues. CDR3 nucleotides: TGTGCCAGCACAAGGACGACGGGGATGGGTGGGGCCAACGTCCTGACTTTC. Its protein product is CASTRTTGMGGANVLTF.

The genes are TRBV5-8 and TRBJ1-4; D not resolved. Germline V gene lookup returns CDR1 SGHTS and CDR2 YDEGEE. V was pared by 1 base and J by 8 bases, with 15 bases between. CDR3 size: 15 residues. DNA for the CDR3: TGTGCCAGCAGCTTGATCCAGCCGGTAGGCGAAAAACTGTTTTTT. Translated: CASSLIQPVGEKLFF.

J is TRBJ1-1 and V is TRBV5-4, with D possibly TRBD1 on 5 matching bases. The CDR3 sequence is 17 residues long. Germline CDR1 reads SGHNT; CDR2 reads YYREEE (reference sequence). V lost 2 bases to trimming and J lost 0 bases, with 17 bases between them. The CDR3 DNA is TGTGCCAGCAGCTTCATGGGTGGGGCAGGGATGAACACTGAAGCTTTCTTT. Translating it yields CASSFMGGAGMNTEAFF.

DNA for the CDR3: TGTGCCAGCAGCTCGGCGGGGGGACCCCGCTCCTACGAGCAGTACTTC. Protein: CASSSAGGPRSYEQYF. This sequence joins TRBV7-9 and TRBJ2-7; the match to TRBD2 covers 8 bases. The germline gives CDR1 SEHNR, CDR2 FQNEAQ (reference sequence). After removal of 4 bases from V and 0 bases from J, the junction contained 8 bases not matched to a gene. The CDR3 runs 16 residues.

The rearrangement joins TRBV6-5 to TRBJ2-1; D is unresolved. The CDR3 extends over 13 amino acids. Looked up from germline, CDR1 is MNHEY and CDR2 is SVGAGI. V lost 0 bases and J lost 2, with 2 bases in between. The CDR3 loop reads CASSYSPYNEQFF. Here the CDR3 DNA reads TGTGCCAGCAGTTACTCCCCCTACAATGAGCAGTTCTTC.

V gene TRBV5-1 combines with J gene TRBJ2-5; weak D call: TRBD2 (6 bases). Germline assignment: CDR1 SGHRS and CDR2 YFSETQ. The germline V and J ends were trimmed by 3 bases and 7 bases, with 22 bases remaining between them. The CDR3 runs 16 residues. CDR3 sequence: CASSSVIGGAFGTQYF. In DNA form, the CDR3 reads TGCGCCAGCAGCTCCGTGATCGGCGGGGCGTTTGGGACCCAGTACTTC. The full variable domain, with the rest looked up from reference TRBV5-1 and TRBJ2-5, is KAGVTQTPRYLIKTRGQQVTLSCSPISGHRSVSWYQQTPGQGLQFLFEYFSETQRNKGNFPGRFSGRQFSNSRSEMNVSTLELGDSALYLCASSSVIGGAFGTQYFGPGTRLLVL.

The V and J genes are TRBV18 and TRBJ1-1, with 8 nucleotides matching TRBD1. CDR1 KGHSH and CDR2 LQKENI come from the germline V gene. This CDR3 contains 14 residues. Germline trimming cut 5 bases from V and 5 bases from J; bases unmatched to any gene: 7. This CDR3 reads CASSGQGEKTEAFF. CDR3 DNA sequence: TGTGCCAGCTCAGGACAGGGAGAGAAGACTGAAGCTTTCTTT.

This chain links TRBV29-1 with TRBJ2-7; perhaps D is TRBD1 or TRBD2 (5 bases each). The V end was cut by 4 bases, the J end by 4 bases, with 11 bases between. Germline CDR1 reads SQVTM; CDR2 reads ANQGSEA. The CDR3 totals 12 residues. Written as DNA, the CDR3 is TGCAGCGTTGCTGGGACCCGGTACGAGCAGTACTTC. Amino acids: CSVAGTRYEQYF.

V gene TRBV4-1 combines with J gene TRBJ2-5; 8 bases are shared with TRBD1. CDR1 and CDR2 from the germline V gene are MGHRA and YSYEKL. V lost 3 bases and J lost 7; bases outside the gene matches: 13. CDR3 size: 16 residues. The DNA for the CDR3 is TGCGCCAGCAGCCAGGACCGGGACAGGTTTTTAGGGACCCAGTACTTC. This encodes CASSQDRDRFLGTQYF.

This chain joins TRBV19 and TRBJ1-2, with 8 bases lining up with TRBD1. The V gene's germline CDR1 is LNHDA and CDR2 SQIVND (reference sequence). V trimming: 5 bases; J trimming: 8 bases; junction bases outside the gene matches: 13. The CDR3 totals 15 residues. CDR3 DNA: TGTGCCAGTAGTCTCACTCGGACAGGGACTAACGGCTACACCTTC. It yields the protein CASSLTRTGTNGYTF.

This chain connects TRBV19 to TRBJ1-1; D is uncertain. V was trimmed by 5 bases and J by 6 bases, leaving 4 bases between them. This CDR3 contains 10 residues. Germline V gene lookup returns CDR1 LNHDA and CDR2 SQIVND (reference sequence). The CDR3 reads CASSGPEAFF. CDR3 bases: TGTGCCAGTAGTGGCCCTGAAGCTTTCTTT.

V is TRBV30 and J is TRBJ1-2; no reliable D call. V was shortened by 0 bases and J by 3 bases, with 8 bases between the two germline ends. The CDR3 extends over 13 amino acids. Germline lookup yields CDR1 GTSNPN and CDR2 SVGIG (reference sequence). The CDR3 reads CAWSVRVDYGYTF. CDR3 nucleotide sequence: TGTGCCTGGAGTGTCCGGGTGGACTATGGCTACACCTTC.

CDR3 coding DNA: TGTGCCAGCAGCAAATCTGAGGACATTCAAGAGACCCAGTACTTC. Translating it yields CASSKSEDIQETQYF. The chain combines TRBV21-1 with TRBJ2-5; the listed D gene, TRBD1, was not tested against the DNA. TRBV21-1 corresponds to a pseudogene. This CDR3 has 15 amino acids.